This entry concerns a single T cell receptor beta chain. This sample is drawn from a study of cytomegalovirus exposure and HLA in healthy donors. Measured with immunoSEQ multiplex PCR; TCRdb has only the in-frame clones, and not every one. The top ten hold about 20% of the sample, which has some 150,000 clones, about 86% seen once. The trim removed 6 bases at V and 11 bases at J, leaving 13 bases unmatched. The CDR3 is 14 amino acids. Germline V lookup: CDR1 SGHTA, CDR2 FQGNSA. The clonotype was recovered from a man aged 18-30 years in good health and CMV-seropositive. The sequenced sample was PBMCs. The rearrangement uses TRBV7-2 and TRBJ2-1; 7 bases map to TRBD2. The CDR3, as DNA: TGTGCCAGCAGTTCTCAAGGGAGGGCAATGAAGCAGTTCTTC. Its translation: CASSSQGRAMKQFF.